The 15 T cell receptor beta chains in this list originate from one sample, sequenced in a study of molecular identifiers for immune sequencing clone quantification. TCRdb analysed the PCR reads with MiXCR anew, one entry per CDR3 protein. The sample holds 97,000 or so distinct CDR3 sequences, more than 20% seen once. Specimen: naive CD8+ T cells from blood, with Jurkat cell RNA spiked in. Subset reported: FACS-sorted CD8+CD4-CCR7+CD45RA+ naive T cells. The source of these receptors is a human donor in good health. Some libraries in this study had Jurkat cell RNA spiked in.

The sample holds many counts of this clonotype. The chain carries TRBV2 and TRBJ2-1; TRBD1 agrees at 8 bases. There are 19 residues in the CDR3. The V and J ends lost 10 bases and 0 bases, in that order; junction bases with no gene match: 20. The germline gives CDR1 SNHLY, CDR2 FYNNEI. The chain's CDR3 is CATVRRQGAKDSSYNEQFF. CDR3 DNA: TGTGCCACGGTACGACGGCAGGGGGCCAAAGACAGCTCCTACAATGAGCAGTTCTTC.

As regards this clonotype: Relative to the germline gene, one junction end is altered; a read error may explain this. The J gene is TRBJ2-2, the V gene TRBV3-1; TRBD1 or TRBD2 may be the D gene (5 bases each). The CDR3 is made up of 16 amino acids. Per germline, CDR1 LGHDT and CDR2 YNNKEL (reference sequence). The CDR3 DNA sequence: TGTGCCCGCAGCCCAGATATCGGCCCGTCCCCCGGGGCGCTGTTTTTT. Protein product: CARSPDIGPSPGALFF.

At least ten counts were recorded for this clonotype. CDR3: CASKGGDGYTF. DNA for the CDR3: TGCGCCAGCAAAGGGGGCGATGGCTACACCTTC. The chain has TRBV5-1 and TRBJ1-2; 7 positions agree with TRBD1. Per germline, CDR1 SGHRS and CDR2 YFSETQ. The CDR3 is 11 amino acids. V gave up 6 bases and J gave up 6 bases; unmatched junction bases: 2.

There are many counts of this clonotype. V and J are TRBV7-9 and TRBJ2-7, with D maybe TRBD2 (5 bases). Germline V gives CDR1 SEHNR, CDR2 FQNEAQ (reference sequence). Trimming stripped 5 bases from V and 2 bases from J, with 10 bases between. The CDR3 loop spans 13 amino acids. CDR3 DNA sequence: TGTGCCAGCAGCCGGGGAATAACCTACGAGCAGTACTTC. Translated: CASSRGITYEQYF.

This clonotype came up a few times. This CDR3 fails to terminate in the conserved phenylalanine or tryptophan, so it likely reflects a read error. This chain uses TRBV12-5 with TRBJ1-1; D call uncertain. From germline, CDR1 is LGHNT and CDR2 FRNRAP. The CDR3 has 11 residues. The V gene lost 5 bases and the J gene lost 11 bases, with 12 bases spanning the gap. CDR3 DNA: TGTGCTAGTGGTCCAGCGGCAGAGGCTTTCCTT. As protein: CASGPAAEAFL.

This clonotype showed up just a few times. The J gene is TRBJ2-2, the V gene TRBV7-9, with 9 bases lining up with TRBD1. The CDR3 covers 16 residues. J gave up 6 bases and V 2 bases, and 7 bases lay outside the gene matches. Germline lookup yields CDR1 SEHNR and CDR2 FQNEAQ (reference sequence). The DNA for the CDR3 is TGTGCCAGCAGCTTATCAGGACAGGGGATGCCCGGGGAGCTGTTTTTT. It specifies CASSLSGQGMPGELFF.

This clonotype has a handful of counts. A much larger clonotype is one base distant, so this may be a read error. Here the CDR3 reads CASSSWGRDMNAEAFF. The CDR3, as DNA: TGTGCCAGCAGCTCATGGGGCAGGGATATGAACGCTGAAGCTTTCTTT. This chain uses TRBV5-5 with TRBJ1-1; D may be TRBD1 (5 bases). Per germline, CDR1 SGHKS and CDR2 YYEKEE (reference sequence). This CDR3 has 16 amino acids.

This clonotype was observed at least ten times. V and J are TRBV5-6 and TRBJ2-2; TRBD1 agrees at 7 bases. Germline V gene sequence: CDR1 SGHDT, CDR2 YYEEEE. The CDR3 covers 14 residues. The junction had 4 bases not matched to a gene; V was cut back by 4 bases and J by 4 bases. This CDR3 reads CASSRDSPTGELFF. The CDR3 nucleotides are TGTGCCAGCAGCAGGGACAGTCCCACCGGGGAGCTGTTTTTT.

Details on this clonotype: The germline gene is not matched at one end of the junction; a read error may be the cause. The chain combines TRBV27 with TRBJ2-5, with a possible D match to TRBD2 (5 bases). CDR3 length: 14 amino acids. Germline values: CDR1 MNHEY, CDR2 SMNVEV (reference sequence). This chain's CDR3 is CASSLVGAQEAQYF. The CDR3 DNA sequence: TGTGCCAGCAGTTTAGTGGGAGCCCAAGAGGCCCAGTACTTC.

The chain has TRBV6-5 and TRBJ1-3, with D hard to call. V shed 0 bases and J shed 0 bases, with 9 bases lying between them. The CDR3 is 16 amino acids. Germline assignment: CDR1 MNHEY and CDR2 SVGAGI. The CDR3 region has the DNA TGTGCCAGCAGTTACTCGCTCAGTGTCTCTGGAAACACCATATATTTT. Amino acids: CASSYSLSVSGNTIYF.

The rearrangement uses TRBV30 and TRBJ2-7; D unclear. This CDR3 is built from 13 residues. Germline V gene lookup returns CDR1 GTSNPN and CDR2 SVGIG (reference sequence). Trimming removed 2 bases from V and 3 bases from J, with 11 bases in between. CDR3 region: CAWSMDRDYEQYF. CDR3 bases: TGTGCCTGGAGTATGGACCGAGACTACGAGCAGTACTTC. The full variable domain, in which reference TRBV30 and TRBJ2-7 provide the parts outside the CDR3, is SQTIHQWPATLVQPVGSPLSLECTVEGTSNPNLYWYRQAAGRGLQLLFYSVGIGQISSEVPQNLSASRPQDRQFILSSKKLLLSDSGFYLCAWSMDRDYEQYFGPGTRLTVT.

This clonotype has a count of ten or more. The chain links TRBV7-6 to TRBJ2-5, with 7 bases aligning to TRBD1. V was pared by 5 bases and J by 5 bases, with 11 bases of the junction left unmatched. Germline-derived CDR1 and CDR2 are SGHVS and FNYEAQ. The CDR3 length is 15 residues. The CDR3, as DNA: TGTGCCAGCAGCCGCCTACAGGGGCTTAAGGAGACCCAGTACTTC. Translation gives CASSRLQGLKETQYF.

Comments on this clonotype: A single base separates this from a much larger clone, so it may be a read error. The chain uses TRBV4-1 and TRBJ1-6, with D possibly TRBD1 on 5 matching bases. This CDR3 is 20 amino acids long. V was trimmed by 0 bases and J by 0 bases, leaving 18 bases between them. Per germline, CDR1 MGHRA and CDR2 YSYEKL. CDR3 sequence (DNA): TGCGCCAGCAGCCAAGATGGAGTCATGTCCGGGGGCTCCTATAATTCACCCCTCCACTTT. It yields the protein CASSQDGVMSGGSYNSPLHF.

This clonotype appeared many times. The chain carries TRBV5-1 and TRBJ2-3, with 11 bases identical to TRBD2. Germline CDR1 and CDR2: SGHRS and YFSETQ. The CDR3 is made up of 16 amino acids. With V trimmed by 6 bases and J by 4 bases, 10 bases remained unmatched. CDR3 nucleotides: TGCGCCAGCAATTACCTAGCGGGAGGATCCTCAGATACGCAGTATTTT. Protein: CASNYLAGGSSDTQYF.

Points on this clonotype: A much larger clone lies one base from this, so it may be a read error. The rearrangement joins TRBV6-2 or TRBV6-3 to TRBJ2-1; the D is unclear. Germline CDR1 MNHEY, CDR2 SVGEGT. The CDR3 runs 11 residues. V was shortened by 4 bases and J by 8 bases, with 6 bases between the two germline ends. The CDR3 loop is CASSCPDEQFF. CDR3 coding DNA: TGTGCCAGCAGTTGCCCGGATGAGCAGTTCTTC.